The clone carrying this T cell receptor beta chain occurred a few times. Its antigen is still unknown. Tregs were sorted as CD4+CD25+CD127-/low cells. Germline assignment: CDR1 ENHRY and CDR2 SYGVKD. This CDR3 has 16 residues. V lost 3 bases and J 0 bases, leaving 14 bases between the germline ends. Semi-nested PCR with Nested Universal Primer A followed constant-region reverse priming of full-length variable regions. TCRdb ran MiXCR on the 5' RACE reads and lists one entry per CDR3 protein. Found here are approximately 50,000 distinct CDR3 sequences, less than 25% of them singletons; the top ten hold about 2.9%. General observations from the study: The larger-cohort validation was restricted to a single TCR beta V-J rearrangement rather than whole repertoires. Tumor Tregs overlapped most with tumor, then blood, naive CD4+ cells. Tumor memory CD4+ T cell TCR gene usage was found to cluster with blood and lymph node memory CD4+ cells and with lymph node naive CD4+ cells.

This receptor was obtained from a female donor with breast cancer. Sequences were obtained from tumor-infiltrating Tregs sorted from the breast tumor. The chain combines TRBV10-3 with TRBJ1-1; D is undetermined. The CDR3 protein is CAISDSRGRMNTEAFF. CDR3 sequence (DNA): TGTGCCATCAGTGATTCCCGCGGGCGGATGAACACTGAAGCTTTCTTT.